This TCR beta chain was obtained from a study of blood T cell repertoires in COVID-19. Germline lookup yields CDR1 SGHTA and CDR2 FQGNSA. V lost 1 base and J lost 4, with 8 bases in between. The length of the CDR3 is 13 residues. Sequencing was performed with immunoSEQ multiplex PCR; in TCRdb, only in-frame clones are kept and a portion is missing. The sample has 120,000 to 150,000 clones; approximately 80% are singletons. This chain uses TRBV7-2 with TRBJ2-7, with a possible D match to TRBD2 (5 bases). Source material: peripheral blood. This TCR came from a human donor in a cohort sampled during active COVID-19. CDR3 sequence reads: CASSLGGHYEQYF. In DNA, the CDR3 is TGTGCCAGCAGCTTAGGAGGGCATTACGAGCAGTACTTC.